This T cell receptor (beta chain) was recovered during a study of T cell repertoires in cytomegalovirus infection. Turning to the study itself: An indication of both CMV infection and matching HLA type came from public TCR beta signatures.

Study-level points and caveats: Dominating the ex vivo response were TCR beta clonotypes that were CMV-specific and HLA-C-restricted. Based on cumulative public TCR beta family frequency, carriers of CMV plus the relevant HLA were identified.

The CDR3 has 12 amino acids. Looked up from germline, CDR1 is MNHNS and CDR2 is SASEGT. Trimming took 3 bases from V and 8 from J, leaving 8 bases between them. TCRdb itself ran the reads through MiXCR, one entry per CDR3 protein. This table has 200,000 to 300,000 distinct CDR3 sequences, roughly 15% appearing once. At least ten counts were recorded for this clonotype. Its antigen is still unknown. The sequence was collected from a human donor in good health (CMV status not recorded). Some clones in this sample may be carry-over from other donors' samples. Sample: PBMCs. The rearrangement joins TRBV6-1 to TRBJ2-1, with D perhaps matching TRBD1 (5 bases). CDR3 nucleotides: TGTGCCAGCAGTGACCCCAGGGATGAGCAGTTCTTC. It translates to CASSDPRDEQFF.